The rows below give T cell receptor beta chains drawn from one sample of a study of T cell responses to AZD1222 COVID-19 vaccine. Libraries were prepared by immunoSEQ multiplex PCR; TCRdb keeps only in-frame clonotypes and omits some of them. Counted here are 130,000 or so clones, 80% to 90% occurring once; the ten biggest clones make up roughly 8.9%. The sample in question was peripheral blood, obtained 28 days after the second AZD1222 dose. The receptors stem from an adult who received the AZD1222 COVID-19 vaccine. CDR3s include the opening cysteine and the closing phenylalanine or tryptophan. Fields, in order: D gene, V gene, J gene, clone size, CDR3 protein, CDR3 DNA. A D gene is named only where the DNA matches it firmly. Not every row has a clone size; where given, it reads once, few, many or a size class.

D gene: TRBD1
V gene: TRBV5-6
J gene: TRBJ1-2
clone size: NA
CDR3 protein: CASSLFGQGVGFGGYTF
CDR3 DNA: TGTGCCAGCAGCTTGTTTGGACAGGGGGTCGGCTTCGGTGGCTACACCTTC

D gene: NA
V gene: TRBV14
J gene: TRBJ1-3
clone size: NA
CDR3 protein: CASSFISGNTIYF
CDR3 DNA: TGTGCCAGCAGTTTTATTTCTGGAAACACCATATATTTT

D gene: NA
V gene: TRBV27
J gene: TRBJ2-7
clone size: NA
CDR3 protein: CASSLQGPYEQYF
CDR3 DNA: TGTGCCAGCAGTTTACAGGGCCCCTACGAGCAGTACTTC

D gene: NA
V gene: TRBV5-1
J gene: TRBJ1-2
clone size: NA
CDR3 protein: CASSLEGHYYGYTF
CDR3 DNA: TGCGCCAGCAGCTTGGAAGGGCATTACTATGGCTACACCTTC

D gene: NA
V gene: TRBV4-1
J gene: TRBJ1-1
clone size: NA
CDR3 protein: CASSHLEGRNTEAFF
CDR3 DNA: TGCGCCAGCAGCCACCTCGAGGGGAGGAACACTGAAGCTTTCTTT

D gene: NA
V gene: TRBV7-8
J gene: TRBJ2-7
clone size: NA
CDR3 protein: CASSPRPVAALSYEQYF
CDR3 DNA: TGTGCCAGCAGCCCCCGTCCGGTGGCGGCCCTTTCCTACGAGCAGTACTTC

D gene: NA
V gene: TRBV30
J gene: TRBJ2-5
clone size: NA
CDR3 protein: CAWSSSLYETQYF
CDR3 DNA: TGTGCCTGGAGCTCTAGCCTGTACGAGACCCAGTACTTC

D gene: NA
V gene: TRBV7-8
J gene: TRBJ1-5
clone size: NA
CDR3 protein: CASSFTGRDQPQHF
CDR3 DNA: TGTGCCAGCAGCTTTACAGGGAGGGATCAGCCCCAGCATTTT

D gene: NA
V gene: TRBV4-3
J gene: TRBJ1-4
clone size: NA
CDR3 protein: CASSQQTLWEGRSNEKLFF
CDR3 DNA: TGCGCCAGCAGCCAACAGACGCTCTGGGAAGGCCGGTCTAATGAAAAACTGTTTTTT

D gene: NA
V gene: TRBV30
J gene: TRBJ1-5
clone size: NA
CDR3 protein: CAWSEGSWGQPQHF
CDR3 DNA: TGTGCCTGGAGTGAGGGCAGCTGGGGTCAGCCCCAGCATTTT

D gene: TRBD1
V gene: TRBV2
J gene: TRBJ1-5
clone size: NA
CDR3 protein: CASSVWTGPNQPQHF
CDR3 DNA: TGTGCCAGCAGTGTTTGGACAGGGCCCAATCAGCCCCAGCATTTT

D gene: NA
V gene: TRBV9
J gene: TRBJ1-2
clone size: once
CDR3 protein: CASSVAASGFYGYTF
CDR3 DNA: TGTGCCAGCAGCGTTGCTGCATCGGGATTCTATGGCTACACCTTC

D gene: TRBD1
V gene: TRBV11-2
J gene: TRBJ2-1
clone size: NA
CDR3 protein: CASSSYRDSKSYNEQFF
CDR3 DNA: TGTGCCAGCAGCTCTTACCGGGACAGCAAATCCTACAATGAGCAGTTCTTC

D gene: NA
V gene: TRBV5-1
J gene: TRBJ1-3
clone size: NA
CDR3 protein: CASSLAGTSGNTIYF
CDR3 DNA: TGCGCCAGCAGCTTGGCCGGTACCTCTGGAAACACCATATATTTT

D gene: NA
V gene: TRBV29-1
J gene: TRBJ1-1
clone size: NA
CDR3 protein: CSAARTVNTEAFF
CDR3 DNA: TGCAGCGCCGCCCGGACGGTTAACACTGAAGCTTTCTTT

D gene: NA
V gene: TRBV7-2
J gene: TRBJ1-2
clone size: few
CDR3 protein: CASSLSGTAYGYTF
CDR3 DNA: TGTGCCAGCAGCTTATCCGGGACTGCCTATGGCTACACCTTC

D gene: TRBD2
V gene: TRBV7-6
J gene: TRBJ2-3
clone size: few
CDR3 protein: CASGIAGVDTQYF
CDR3 DNA: TGTGCCAGCGGGATAGCGGGAGTGGATACGCAGTATTTT

D gene: NA
V gene: TRBV30
J gene: TRBJ1-1
clone size: NA
CDR3 protein: CAWSRQMNTEAFF
CDR3 DNA: TGTGCCTGGAGTAGACAGATGAACACTGAAGCTTTCTTT

D gene: NA
V gene: TRBV30
J gene: TRBJ2-1
clone size: NA
CDR3 protein: CAWSVLGDEQFF
CDR3 DNA: TGTGCCTGGAGTGTACTAGGTGATGAGCAGTTCTTC

D gene: TRBD1
V gene: TRBV6-5
J gene: TRBJ1-2
clone size: NA
CDR3 protein: CASTGQGRANYGYTF
CDR3 DNA: TGTGCCAGCACGGGACAGGGGCGAGCTAACTATGGCTACACCTTC

D gene: TRBD2
V gene: TRBV5-4
J gene: TRBJ2-3
clone size: NA
CDR3 protein: CASSLGSGRDDTQYF
CDR3 DNA: TGTGCCAGCAGCTTGGGTAGCGGGAGGGACGATACGCAGTATTTT

D gene: TRBD1
V gene: TRBV16
J gene: TRBJ1-5
clone size: NA
CDR3 protein: CASSRQGQPSNQPQHF
CDR3 DNA: TGTGCCAGCAGCCGTCAGGGACAGCCTAGCAATCAGCCCCAGCATTTT

D gene: NA
V gene: TRBV3-1/TRBV3-2
J gene: TRBJ1-1
clone size: NA
CDR3 protein: CASSQETGEAFF
CDR3 DNA: TGTGCCAGCAGCCAAGAGACGGGAGAAGCTTTCTTT

D gene: NA
V gene: TRBV7-9
J gene: TRBJ1-6
clone size: NA
CDR3 protein: CASSLVRGPYNSPLHF
CDR3 DNA: TGTGCCAGCAGCTTAGTCAGGGGTCCCTATAATTCACCCCTCCACTTT

D gene: TRBD2
V gene: TRBV11-2
J gene: TRBJ2-1
clone size: NA
CDR3 protein: CASSRLAGTGEQFF
CDR3 DNA: TGTGCCAGCAGCCGACTAGCAGGAACCGGTGAGCAGTTCTTC

D gene: NA
V gene: TRBV9
J gene: TRBJ2-7
clone size: NA
CDR3 protein: CASSASTVSEQYF
CDR3 DNA: TGTGCCAGCAGCGCTTCGACAGTATCCGAGCAGTACTTC

D gene: NA
V gene: TRBV18
J gene: TRBJ2-7
clone size: NA
CDR3 protein: CASSPSLGDYEQYF
CDR3 DNA: TGTGCCAGCTCACCAAGTCTGGGAGACTACGAGCAGTACTTC

D gene: NA
V gene: TRBV18
J gene: TRBJ2-4
clone size: NA
CDR3 protein: CASSPNRLKNIQYF
CDR3 DNA: TGTGCCAGCTCACCAAACCGTCTCAAAAACATTCAGTACTTC

D gene: TRBD2
V gene: TRBV5-1
J gene: TRBJ2-1
clone size: NA
CDR3 protein: CASSSQGLAVNNEQFF
CDR3 DNA: TGCGCCAGCAGCTCTCAGGGACTAGCGGTCAACAATGAGCAGTTCTTC

D gene: NA
V gene: TRBV4-1
J gene: TRBJ2-5
clone size: NA
CDR3 protein: CASSQVGLTEETQYF
CDR3 DNA: TGCGCCAGCAGCCAAGTTGGGCTTACTGAAGAGACCCAGTACTTC

D gene: NA
V gene: TRBV7-2
J gene: TRBJ1-5
clone size: NA
CDR3 protein: CASSLGGRKPQHF
CDR3 DNA: TGTGCCAGCAGCTTAGGGGGACGGAAGCCCCAGCATTTT

D gene: TRBD1
V gene: TRBV10-3
J gene: TRBJ2-3
clone size: once
CDR3 protein: CAISGPDRGLSTDTQYF
CDR3 DNA: TGTGCCATCAGTGGCCCCGACAGGGGGCTTTCGACAGATACGCAGTATTTT

D gene: NA
V gene: TRBV7-7
J gene: TRBJ2-5
clone size: NA
CDR3 protein: CASSRKRTLAGETQYF
CDR3 DNA: TGTGCTAGCAGCCGAAAAAGGACTCTGGCGGGGGAGACCCAGTACTTC

D gene: NA
V gene: TRBV6-5
J gene: TRBJ1-4
clone size: NA
CDR3 protein: CASSRTGTLNEKLFF
CDR3 DNA: TGTGCCAGCAGTCGGACCGGGACACTTAATGAAAAACTGTTTTTT

D gene: NA
V gene: TRBV6-5
J gene: TRBJ2-2
clone size: NA
CDR3 protein: CASSLAELNTGELFF
CDR3 DNA: TGTGCCAGCAGCTTAGCGGAGCTAAACACCGGGGAGCTGTTTTTT

D gene: NA
V gene: TRBV30
J gene: TRBJ1-5
clone size: NA
CDR3 protein: CAWSSDSSEPQHF
CDR3 DNA: TGTGCCTGGAGTTCGGACAGTTCGGAGCCCCAGCATTTT

D gene: NA
V gene: TRBV11-2
J gene: TRBJ1-5
clone size: NA
CDR3 protein: CASSLGTQKSQPQHF
CDR3 DNA: TGTGCCAGCAGCTTGGGGACACAAAAGAGTCAGCCCCAGCATTTT

D gene: TRBD2
V gene: TRBV2
J gene: TRBJ2-3
clone size: once
CDR3 protein: CASRPGLAGSSTDTQYF
CDR3 DNA: TGTGCCAGCAGACCCGGACTAGCGGGGTCTAGCACAGATACGCAGTATTTT

D gene: NA
V gene: TRBV5-1
J gene: TRBJ2-7
clone size: NA
CDR3 protein: CASSFIGSTYEQYF
CDR3 DNA: TGCGCCAGCAGCTTTATTGGCAGTACCTACGAGCAGTACTTC

D gene: TRBD1
V gene: TRBV12-5
J gene: TRBJ1-1
clone size: once
CDR3 protein: CASGFGDRAAFF
CDR3 DNA: TGTGCTAGTGGTTTCGGTGACAGGGCAGCTTTCTTT

D gene: NA
V gene: TRBV7-9
J gene: TRBJ2-4
clone size: once
CDR3 protein: CASSPHRGQLGKNIQYF
CDR3 DNA: TGTGCCAGCAGCCCGCACCGGGGTCAATTGGGCAAAAACATTCAGTACTTC

D gene: TRBD1
V gene: TRBV6-5
J gene: TRBJ2-1
clone size: NA
CDR3 protein: CASRTTGKTYNEQFF
CDR3 DNA: TGTGCCAGCAGAACGACAGGGAAGACCTACAATGAGCAGTTCTTC

D gene: NA
V gene: TRBV12-3/TRBV12-4
J gene: TRBJ2-5
clone size: NA
CDR3 protein: CASEDSRQETQYF
CDR3 DNA: TGTGCCAGCGAGGACAGTCGCCAAGAGACCCAGTACTTC

D gene: NA
V gene: TRBV6-5
J gene: TRBJ2-7
clone size: NA
CDR3 protein: CASSWTDNYEQYF
CDR3 DNA: TGTGCCAGCAGCTGGACGGACAACTACGAGCAGTACTTC

D gene: TRBD1
V gene: TRBV5-4
J gene: TRBJ1-4
clone size: NA
CDR3 protein: CASSNDRVEKLFF
CDR3 DNA: TGTGCCAGCAGTAACGACAGGGTTGAAAAACTGTTTTTT

D gene: NA
V gene: TRBV5-1
J gene: TRBJ1-5
clone size: NA
CDR3 protein: CASSLQPRDGENQPQHF
CDR3 DNA: TGCGCCAGCAGCCTCCAACCCCGGGACGGTGAAAATCAGCCCCAGCATTTT

D gene: TRBD2
V gene: TRBV27
J gene: TRBJ2-5
clone size: NA
CDR3 protein: CASSSRLADAQYF
CDR3 DNA: TGTGCCAGCAGTTCGAGACTAGCGGATGCCCAGTACTTC

D gene: NA
V gene: TRBV14
J gene: TRBJ2-3
clone size: NA
CDR3 protein: CASSPTGWTQYF
CDR3 DNA: TGTGCCAGCAGCCCAACGGGGTGGACGCAGTATTTT

D gene: TRBD2
V gene: TRBV18
J gene: TRBJ2-2
clone size: once
CDR3 protein: CASSPRLAGDTGELFF
CDR3 DNA: TGTGCCAGCTCACCAAGGCTAGCGGGGGATACCGGGGAGCTGTTTTTT

D gene: NA
V gene: TRBV7-8
J gene: TRBJ2-5
clone size: NA
CDR3 protein: CASSLAWNNQETQYF
CDR3 DNA: TGTGCCAGCAGCTTAGCGTGGAACAACCAAGAGACCCAGTACTTC

D gene: NA
V gene: TRBV27
J gene: TRBJ1-5
clone size: NA
CDR3 protein: CASRPKGGRTGHF
CDR3 DNA: TGTGCCAGCAGACCAAAGGGGGGGCGGACGGGCCATTTT

D gene: NA
V gene: TRBV11-2
J gene: TRBJ2-6
clone size: few
CDR3 protein: CASSLGVGGASGANVLTF
CDR3 DNA: TGTGCCAGCAGCTTAGGGGTTGGAGGAGCCTCTGGGGCCAACGTCCTGACTTTC

D gene: NA
V gene: TRBV6-5
J gene: TRBJ2-1
clone size: NA
CDR3 protein: CASASPGVHEQFF
CDR3 DNA: TGTGCCAGTGCCTCCCCAGGGGTGCATGAGCAGTTCTTC

D gene: NA
V gene: TRBV3-1/TRBV3-2
J gene: TRBJ2-1
clone size: NA
CDR3 protein: CASSRGSSYNEQFF
CDR3 DNA: TGTGCCAGCAGCCGTGGGTCGTCCTACAATGAGCAGTTCTTC